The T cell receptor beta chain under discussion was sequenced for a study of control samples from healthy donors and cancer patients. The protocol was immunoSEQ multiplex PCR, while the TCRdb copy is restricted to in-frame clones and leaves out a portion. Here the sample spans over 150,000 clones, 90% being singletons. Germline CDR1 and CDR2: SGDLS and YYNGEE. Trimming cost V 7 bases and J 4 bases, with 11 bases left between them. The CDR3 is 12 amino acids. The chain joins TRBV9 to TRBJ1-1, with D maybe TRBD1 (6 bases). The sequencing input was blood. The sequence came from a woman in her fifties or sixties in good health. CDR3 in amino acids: CASSRGGTEAFF. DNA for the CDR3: TGTGCCAGCTCTAGGGGGGGCACTGAAGCTTTCTTT.